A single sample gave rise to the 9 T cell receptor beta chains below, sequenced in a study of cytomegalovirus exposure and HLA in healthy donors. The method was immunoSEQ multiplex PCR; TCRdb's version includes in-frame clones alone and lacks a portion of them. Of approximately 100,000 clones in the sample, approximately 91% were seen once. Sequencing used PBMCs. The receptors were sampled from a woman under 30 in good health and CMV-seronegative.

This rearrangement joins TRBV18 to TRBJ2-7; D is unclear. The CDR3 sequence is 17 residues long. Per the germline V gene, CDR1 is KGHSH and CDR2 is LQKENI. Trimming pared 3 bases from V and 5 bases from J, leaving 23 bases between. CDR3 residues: CASSPSPSLSVADEQYF. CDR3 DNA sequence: TGTGCCAGCTCACCTTCCCCTTCCTTGTCGGTCGCGGACGAGCAGTACTTC.

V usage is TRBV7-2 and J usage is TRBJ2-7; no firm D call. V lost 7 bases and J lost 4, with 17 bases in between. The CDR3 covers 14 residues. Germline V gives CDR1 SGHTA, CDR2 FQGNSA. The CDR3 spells CASTSQSGGYEQYF. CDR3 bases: TGTGCCAGCACCTCCCAATCCGGCGGATACGAGCAGTACTTC.

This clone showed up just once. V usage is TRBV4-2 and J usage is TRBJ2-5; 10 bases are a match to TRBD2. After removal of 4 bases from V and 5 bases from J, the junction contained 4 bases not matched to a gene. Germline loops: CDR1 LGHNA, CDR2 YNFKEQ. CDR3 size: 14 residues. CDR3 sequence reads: CASSLSGRPETQYF. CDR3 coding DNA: TGTGCCAGCAGCCTTAGCGGGAGGCCGGAGACCCAGTACTTC.

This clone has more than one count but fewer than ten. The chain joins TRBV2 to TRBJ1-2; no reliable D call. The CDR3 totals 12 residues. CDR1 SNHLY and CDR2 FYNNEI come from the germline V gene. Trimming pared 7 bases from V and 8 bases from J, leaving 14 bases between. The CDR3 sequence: CASMVRSTGYTF. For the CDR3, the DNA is TGTGCCAGCATGGTGCGCTCTACCGGCTACACCTTC. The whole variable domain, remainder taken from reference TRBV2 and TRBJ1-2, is EPEVTQTPSHQVTQMGQEVILRCVPISNHLYFYWYRQILGQKVEFLVSFYNNEISEKSEIFDDQFSVERPDGSNFTLKIRSTKLEDSAMYFCASMVRSTGYTFGSGTRLTVV.

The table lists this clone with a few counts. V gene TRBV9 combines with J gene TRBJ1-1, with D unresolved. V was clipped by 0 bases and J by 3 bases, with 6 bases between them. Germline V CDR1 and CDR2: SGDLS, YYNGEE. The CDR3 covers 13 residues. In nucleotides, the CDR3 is TGTGCCAGCAGCGTAGACAGCTACACTGAAGCTTTCTTT. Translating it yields CASSVDSYTEAFF.

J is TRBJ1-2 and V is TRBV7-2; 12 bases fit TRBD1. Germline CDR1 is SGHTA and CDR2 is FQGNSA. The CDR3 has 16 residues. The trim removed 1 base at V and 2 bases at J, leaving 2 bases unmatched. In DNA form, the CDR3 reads TGTGCCAGCAGCTTAGGAGGGACAGGGGGCAACTATGGCTACACCTTC. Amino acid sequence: CASSLGGTGGNYGYTF.

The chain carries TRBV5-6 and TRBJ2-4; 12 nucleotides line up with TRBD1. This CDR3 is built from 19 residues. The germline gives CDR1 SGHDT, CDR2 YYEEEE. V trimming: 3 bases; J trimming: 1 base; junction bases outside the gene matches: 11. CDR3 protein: CASSWTGTGGRWAKNIQYF. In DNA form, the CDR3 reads TGTGCCAGCAGCTGGACCGGGACAGGGGGCCGTTGGGCCAAAAACATTCAGTACTTC. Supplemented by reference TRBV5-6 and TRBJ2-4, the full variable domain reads DAGVTQSPTHLIKTRGQQVTLRCSPKSGHDTVSWYQQALGQGPQFIFQYYEEEERQRGNFPDRFSGHQFPNYSSELNVNALLLGDSALYLCASSWTGTGGRWAKNIQYFGAGTRLSVL.

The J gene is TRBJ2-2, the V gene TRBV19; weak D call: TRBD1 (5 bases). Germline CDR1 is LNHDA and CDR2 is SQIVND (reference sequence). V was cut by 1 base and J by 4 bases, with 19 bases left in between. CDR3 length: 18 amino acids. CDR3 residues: CASSIGQGGWSGTGELFF. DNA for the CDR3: TGTGCCAGTAGTATAGGCCAGGGTGGATGGTCCGGCACCGGGGAGCTGTTTTTT.

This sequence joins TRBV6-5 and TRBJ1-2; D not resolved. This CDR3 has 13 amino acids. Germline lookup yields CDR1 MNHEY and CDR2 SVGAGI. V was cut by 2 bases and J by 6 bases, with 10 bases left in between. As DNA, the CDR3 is TGTGCCAGCAGTTACATCCGGGAGCATGGCTACACCTTC. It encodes CASSYIREHGYTF.